One and the same sample provided the 16 T cell receptor beta chains below, sequenced in a study of blood T cell repertoires in COVID-19. Measured with immunoSEQ multiplex PCR; TCRdb has only the in-frame clones, and not every one. The profile shows fewer than 600,000 clones, approximately 92% of them singletons. Sequences were obtained from peripheral blood. The receptors shown here come from a man younger than 35 with COVID-19, enrolled during active disease.

The rearrangement links TRBV9 to TRBJ1-1; D is possibly TRBD1 (5 bases). The CDR3 runs to 14 residues. V was trimmed by 0 bases and J by 1 base, leaving 7 bases between them. Germline lookup yields CDR1 SGDLS and CDR2 YYNGEE. The CDR3 is CASSVVQANTEAFF. In nucleotides, the CDR3 is TGTGCCAGCAGCGTAGTACAGGCGAACACTGAAGCTTTCTTT.

J is TRBJ2-3 and V is TRBV3-1 (or the pseudogene TRBV3-2); D is perhaps TRBD2 (6 bases). CDR1 is LGHDT and CDR2 is YNNKEL in the germline V gene (reference sequence). This CDR3 has 15 amino acids. Trimming removed 3 bases from V and 4 bases from J, with 14 bases in between. The CDR3: CASSQELAVADTQYF. CDR3 in DNA: TGTGCCAGCAGCCAGGAACTAGCCGTGGCAGATACGCAGTATTTT.

The table lists this clone with a count of one. The CDR3 DNA sequence: TGTGCCTGGAGCCGGGACTTCTATGGCTACACCTTC. Encoded protein: CAWSRDFYGYTF. This rearrangement joins TRBV30 to TRBJ1-2, with D perhaps TRBD1 (5 bases). Germline assignment: CDR1 GTSNPN and CDR2 SVGIG (reference sequence). This CDR3 is 12 amino acids long. Trimming pared 3 bases from V and 4 bases from J, leaving 9 bases between.

This clone was seen once. This chain uses TRBV19 with TRBJ1-1, with 8 bases that match TRBD1. The germline V gene encodes CDR1 LNHDA and CDR2 SQIVND (reference sequence). The CDR3 loop spans 16 amino acids. The trim removed 3 bases at V and 1 base at J, leaving 7 bases unmatched. CDR3 sequence reads: CASSIDGQGRNTEAFF. CDR3 DNA: TGTGCCAGTAGTATCGACGGACAGGGTCGGAACACTGAAGCTTTCTTT.

The genes are TRBV5-1 and TRBJ2-1, with 11 positions matching TRBD2. Germline-derived CDR1 and CDR2 are SGHRS and YFSETQ. J lost 8 bases, V lost 4 bases, and 11 bases had no gene match. This CDR3 region has 16 residues. CDR3 sequence reads: CASSPGIAGGPYEQFF. CDR3 DNA sequence: TGCGCCAGCAGCCCAGGGATAGCGGGGGGGCCTTATGAGCAGTTCTTC.

The chain uses TRBV7-9 and TRBJ2-2, with 12 bases that match TRBD2. V dropped 9 bases and J dropped 1; count of bases not matched to a gene: 12. Germline V gene lookup returns CDR1 SEHNR and CDR2 FQNEAQ (reference sequence). The CDR3 totals 18 residues. Here the CDR3 reads CASIKKPGLAGNTGELFF. For the CDR3, the DNA is TGTGCCAGTATCAAGAAACCGGGACTAGCGGGGAACACCGGGGAGCTGTTTTTT.

This chain joins TRBV18 and TRBJ2-7, with 9 nucleotides matching TRBD1. Looked up from germline, CDR1 is KGHSH and CDR2 is LQKENI. This CDR3 has 14 residues. The J segment lost 2 bases and the V segment lost 8 bases, leaving 7 bases of the junction unmatched. CDR3 loop: CASTTDRGPYEQYF. The CDR3 DNA reads as TGTGCCAGCACAACGGACAGGGGCCCCTACGAGCAGTACTTC.

The chain recombines TRBV7-9 with TRBJ2-7; maybe TRBD2 (6 bases). Per germline, CDR1 SEHNR and CDR2 FQNEAQ (reference sequence). V was clipped by 5 bases and J by 6 bases, with 20 bases between them. The CDR3 loop spans 15 amino acids. CDR3 loop: CASSPMPGLLGEQYF. CDR3 DNA: TGTGCCAGCAGCCCAATGCCGGGACTTCTAGGCGAGCAGTACTTC. Variable domain in full (rest from reference TRBV7-9 and TRBJ2-7): DTGVSQNPRHKITKRGQNVTFRCDPISEHNRLYWYRQTLGQGPEFLTYFQNEAQLEKSRLLSDRFSAERPKGSFSTLEIQRTEQGDSAMYLCASSPMPGLLGEQYFGPGTRLTVT.

The J gene is TRBJ2-2, the V gene TRBV14; 7 bases map to TRBD1. This CDR3 comprises 15 residues. With V trimmed by 5 bases and J by 4 bases, 7 bases remained unmatched. Germline loops: CDR1 SGHDN, CDR2 FVKESK. As DNA, the CDR3 is TGTGCCAGCAGCTACGACAGGGTGGGCACCGGGGAGCTGTTTTTT. It specifies CASSYDRVGTGELFF.

The chain carries TRBV14 and TRBJ2-7; a weak D match, TRBD2 (5 bases). Germline assignment: CDR1 SGHDN and CDR2 FVKESK. V was trimmed by 1 base and J by 6 bases, leaving 13 bases between them. The CDR3 contains 14 residues. The CDR3 protein is CASSQAPGSGEQYF. The CDR3 nucleotides are TGTGCCAGCAGCCAAGCCCCGGGGTCTGGCGAGCAGTACTTC.

The chain carries TRBV19 and TRBJ1-5; TRBD1 might be the D (6 bases). The V gene lost 6 bases and the J gene lost 0 bases, with 12 bases spanning the gap. Germline V gene data show CDR1 as LNHDA and CDR2 as SQIVND (reference sequence). This CDR3 is built from 15 residues. CDR3 amino acids: CASSQDSYSNQPQHF. The CDR3 DNA is TGTGCCAGTAGCCAGGACAGTTATAGCAATCAGCCCCAGCATTTT.

The J gene is TRBJ1-5, the V gene TRBV2; 8 nucleotides line up with TRBD1. The CDR3 loop spans 15 amino acids. Germline-derived CDR1 and CDR2 are SNHLY and FYNNEI. Trimming removed 7 bases from V and 6 bases from J; junction bases left unmatched: 11. The CDR3 sequence is CASIMDRDRFQPQHF. The CDR3 nucleotides are TGTGCCAGCATTATGGACAGGGATAGGTTTCAGCCCCAGCATTTT.

A single count supports this clone. This rearrangement joins TRBV2 to TRBJ2-5; 7 bases map to TRBD1. The CDR3 runs 16 residues. V lost 4 bases, J lost 1 base, and 9 bases stayed unmatched. Germline V gives CDR1 SNHLY, CDR2 FYNNEI. The CDR3 loop is CASSVMGQTAQETQYF. In nucleotides, the CDR3 is TGTGCCAGCAGTGTGATGGGACAGACAGCCCAAGAGACCCAGTACTTC.

The rearrangement uses TRBV12-3 or TRBV12-4 and TRBJ1-1; no firm D call. The ends were cut back, 6 bases at V and 5 bases at J, with 10 bases in the middle. The CDR3 length is 12 residues. The CDR3: CASRLGGTEAFF. CDR3 bases: TGTGCCAGCAGGCTAGGTGGAACTGAAGCTTTCTTT.

The V gene is TRBV6-1, the J gene TRBJ2-7; D uncertain. CDR3 length: 15 amino acids. Germline values: CDR1 MNHNS, CDR2 SASEGT. Trimming cost V 3 bases and J 4 bases, with 16 bases left between them. The CDR3 loop reads CASSEWRPMTYEQYF. The CDR3 nucleotides are TGTGCCAGCAGTGAGTGGAGACCGATGACTTACGAGCAGTACTTC.

Only one count was recorded for this clone. The rearrangement links TRBV5-5 to TRBJ2-1, with 11 bases fitting TRBD2. Germline values: CDR1 SGHKS, CDR2 YYEKEE (reference sequence). The CDR3 loop spans 16 amino acids. V lost 2 bases to trimming and J lost 9 bases; unmatched junction nucleotides: 10. Written as DNA, the CDR3 is TGTGCCAGCAGCTTCGGAATTCGGACTAGCGGGCCTGAGCAGTTCTTC. Amino acids: CASSFGIRTSGPEQFF.